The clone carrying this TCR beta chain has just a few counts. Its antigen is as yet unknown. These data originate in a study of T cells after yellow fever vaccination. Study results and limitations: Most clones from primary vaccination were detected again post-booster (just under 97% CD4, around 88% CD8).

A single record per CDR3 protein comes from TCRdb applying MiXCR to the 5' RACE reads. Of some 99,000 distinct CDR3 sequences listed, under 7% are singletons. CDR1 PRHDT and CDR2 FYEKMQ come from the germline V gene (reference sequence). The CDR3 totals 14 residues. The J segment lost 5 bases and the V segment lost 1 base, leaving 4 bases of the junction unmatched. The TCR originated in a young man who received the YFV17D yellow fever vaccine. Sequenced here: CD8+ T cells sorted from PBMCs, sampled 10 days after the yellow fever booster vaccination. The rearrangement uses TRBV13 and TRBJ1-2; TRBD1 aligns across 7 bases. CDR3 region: CASSLERTGYGYTF. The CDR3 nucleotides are TGTGCCAGCAGCTTAGAGCGGACAGGATATGGCTACACCTTC.